The 12 T cell receptor beta chains below come from one sample, sequenced in a study of blood T cell repertoires in COVID-19. Data came from immunoSEQ multiplex PCR; TCRdb stores just in-frame clones and leaves some out. Altogether 100,000 to 150,000 clones are present, around 83% being singletons, with the ten largest covering about an eighth. Sequencing was performed on peripheral blood. Receptors were obtained from a man between 60 and 75 years old with acute or convalescent COVID-19.

The V and J genes are TRBV4-1 and TRBJ2-5; 10 bases line up with TRBD2. V lost 2 bases to trimming and J lost 2 bases; unmatched junction nucleotides: 5. CDR3 length: 16 residues. Per germline, CDR1 MGHRA and CDR2 YSYEKL. In DNA form, the CDR3 reads TGCGCCAGCAGCCAACGCCTGACTAGCGGGCAAGAGACCCAGTACTTC. It codes for CASSQRLTSGQETQYF.

The chain combines TRBV29-1 with TRBJ1-3, with 8 bases identical to TRBD1. CDR3 length: 12 residues. Germline trimming cut 4 bases from V and 4 bases from J; bases unmatched to any gene: 0. Germline CDR1 and CDR2: SQVTM and ANQGSEA. The CDR3 DNA sequence: TGCAGCGTTGGGACAGGGGGAAACACCATATATTTT. Amino acids: CSVGTGGNTIYF.

The J gene is TRBJ2-7, the V gene TRBV21-1; the table assigns TRBD2, which was not confirmed against the DNA. TRBV21-1 is annotated as a pseudogene. This CDR3 comprises 14 residues. The CDR3 here is CASLAGLFSYEQYF. Written as DNA, the CDR3 is TGTGCCAGCCTAGCGGGGCTCTTCTCCTACGAGCAGTACTTC.

This chain uses TRBV11-2 with TRBJ2-7; D possibly corresponds to TRBD1 (6 bases). The V gene's germline CDR1 is SGHAT and CDR2 FQNNGV. The CDR3 totals 14 residues. V gave up 4 bases and J gave up 0 bases, with 10 bases separating them. As DNA, the CDR3 is TGTGCCAGCAGCTCAACCAGGGGCTCCTACGAGCAGTACTTC. This encodes CASSSTRGSYEQYF.

The gene calls are TRBV18 and TRBJ2-2; TRBD1 might be the D (5 bases). Trimming removed 2 bases from V and 2 bases from J, with 6 bases in between. The germline gives CDR1 KGHSH, CDR2 LQKENI. This CDR3 is built from 14 residues. CDR3 sequence: CASSPDRNTGELFF. As DNA, the CDR3 is TGTGCCAGCTCACCAGACAGAAACACCGGGGAGCTGTTTTTT. Together with reference TRBV18 and TRBJ2-2, the CDR3 gives the full variable domain: NAGVMQNPRHLVRRRGQEARLRCSPMKGHSHVYWYRQLPEEGLKFMVYLQKENIIDESGMPKERFSAEFPKEGPSILRIQQVVRGDSAAYFCASSPDRNTGELFFGEGSRLTVL.

The chain uses TRBV18 and TRBJ1-1; D might be TRBD1 (6 bases). The germline V gene has CDR1 KGHSH and CDR2 LQKENI. The CDR3 sequence is 16 residues long. V was pared by 2 bases and J by 1 base, with 14 bases between. The CDR3 is CASSPYFPGENTEAFF. The CDR3 DNA sequence: TGTGCCAGCTCACCATATTTCCCAGGGGAGAACACTGAAGCTTTCTTT.

The chain uses TRBV5-8 and TRBJ1-5, with a tentative D call TRBD1 (6 bases). This CDR3 comprises 16 residues. The germline V gene has CDR1 SGHTS and CDR2 YDEGEE. Trimming took off 4 bases at V and 3 bases at J, with 17 bases between the two ends. The CDR3 region is CASSAREAGANQPQHF. The DNA for the CDR3 is TGTGCCAGCAGCGCTCGGGAGGCAGGGGCCAATCAGCCCCAGCATTTT.

The chain is built from TRBV9 and TRBJ2-1, with TRBD2 matching 11 bases. The CDR3 spans 14 residues. The trim removed 1 base at V and 9 bases at J, leaving 3 bases unmatched. Germline CDR1 SGDLS, CDR2 YYNGEE. CDR3 sequence: CASSVLAGGAEQFF. The DNA for the CDR3 is TGTGCCAGCAGCGTACTAGCGGGAGGTGCTGAGCAGTTCTTC.

This chain joins TRBV30 and TRBJ1-5; no clear D. V lost 0 bases to trimming and J lost 1 base, with 4 bases between them. CDR1 is GTSNPN, CDR2 SVGIG, per germline (reference sequence). The CDR3 is 13 amino acids. This CDR3 reads CAWSVQSNQPQHF. For the CDR3, the DNA is TGTGCCTGGAGTGTACAAAGCAATCAGCCCCAGCATTTT.

The rearrangement joins TRBV5-4 to TRBJ2-4; 12 positions match TRBD2. V shed 0 bases, J shed 3 bases, and the junction held 7 bases outside the gene matches. Germline V gene sequence: CDR1 SGHNT, CDR2 YYREEE (reference sequence). This CDR3 is 18 amino acids long. DNA of the CDR3: TGTGCCAGCAGCTTGGTACTAGCGGGAGGCACACGCAAAAACATTCAGTACTTC. The encoded protein is CASSLVLAGGTRKNIQYF.

The CDR3 coding sequence is TGCAGCGTTGAAAGGGCGGGATCCTACGAGCAGTACTTC. This sequence encodes CSVERAGSYEQYF. The J gene is TRBJ2-7, the V gene TRBV29-1; D is possibly TRBD2 (6 bases). Trimming removed 2 bases from V and 1 base from J, with 9 bases in between. The CDR3 runs to 13 residues. The germline CDR1 and CDR2 sequences are SQVTM and ANQGSEA.

This chain links TRBV10-3 with TRBJ2-7, with TRBD1 identical over 9 bases. V dropped 2 bases and J dropped 2; count of bases not matched to a gene: 4. Germline V gene sequence: CDR1 ENHRY, CDR2 SYGVKD. CDR3 length equals 15 residues. This CDR3 reads CAISEGDRAPYEQYF. CDR3 coding DNA: TGTGCCATCAGTGAGGGGGACAGGGCTCCCTACGAGCAGTACTTC.